The sequence of this TCR beta chain was determined in a study of vaccination effects on CD4 cells after COVID-19. The wider study: At 16 days and one week before vaccination, a couple of convalescent patients gave samples. Findings and limits, study-wide: Late in the post-vaccination period, infection-induced and vaccine-induced clones underwent marked clonal contraction. Few convalescent patients were studied, and early post-infection samples were lacking. Newly vaccine-induced clones made up most of the convalescents' post-vaccine spike-reactive clones.

Libraries were prepared by immunoSEQ multiplex PCR; TCRdb keeps only in-frame clonotypes and omits some of them. The sample lists 17,000 or so clones; 70% to 75% were seen once. On this clone itself: Its specificity is not known.

Viral peptide pool expansion of antigen-specific CD4+ T cells preceded sequencing in the ViraFEST assay. Subsequent to less than 13 days of culture, CD4+ T cells were isolated. The person had a PCR-confirmed SARS-CoV-2 infection during March to December 2020. The specimen was CD4+ T cells from PBMCs cultured with SARS-CoV-2 spike peptides, collected before COVID-19 vaccination. This TCR derives from a human donor who had a prior SARS-CoV-2 infection.

The CDR3 region has the DNA TGTGCCAGCAGTGCACAATCTGGAAACACCATATATTTT. Protein sequence: CASSAQSGNTIYF. The chain links TRBV2 to TRBJ1-3; D remains ambiguous. The CDR3 consists of 13 residues. Germline-derived CDR1 and CDR2 are SNHLY and FYNNEI. V was trimmed by 4 bases and J by 1 base, leaving 5 bases between them.